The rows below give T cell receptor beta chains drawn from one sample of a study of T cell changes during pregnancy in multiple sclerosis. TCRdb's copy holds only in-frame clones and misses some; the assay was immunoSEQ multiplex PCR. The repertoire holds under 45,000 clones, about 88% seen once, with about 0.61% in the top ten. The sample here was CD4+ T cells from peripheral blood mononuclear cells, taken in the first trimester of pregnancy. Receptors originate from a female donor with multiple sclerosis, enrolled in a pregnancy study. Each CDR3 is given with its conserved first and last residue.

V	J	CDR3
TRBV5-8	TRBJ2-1	CAIPSGGSDNEQFF
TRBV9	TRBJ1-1	CASSTGGMNTEAFF
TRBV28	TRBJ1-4	CASQGEKGGEKLFF
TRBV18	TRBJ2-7	CASSTGAGGNEQYF
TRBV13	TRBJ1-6	CASGGLNSPLHF
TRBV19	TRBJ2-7	CASSIVAGTGTYEQYF
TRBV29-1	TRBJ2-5	CSAAAAFETQYF
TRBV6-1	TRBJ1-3	CASSEKAAGSTGNTIYF
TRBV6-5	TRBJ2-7	CASSPTNSYEQYF
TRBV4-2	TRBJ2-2	CASSRSTLIEGTGELFF
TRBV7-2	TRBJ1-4	CASSLSGTGAEKLFF
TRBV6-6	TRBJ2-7	CASSRDVGYEQYF
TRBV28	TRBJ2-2	CASSPDWRNTGELFF
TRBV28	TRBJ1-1	CASSFLRQGGKAFF
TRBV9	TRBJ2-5	CASSPRDRGLQETQYF